This TCR beta chain was sequenced in a study of control samples from healthy donors and cancer patients. Germline loops: CDR1 MDHEN, CDR2 SYDVKM. The CDR3 has 16 amino acids. Unmatched junction bases numbered 7, after V lost 5 bases and J lost 4 bases. TCRdb keeps only in-frame clones here, not all; method: immunoSEQ multiplex PCR. Of 150,000 to 200,000 clones in the sample, around nine tenths were seen once. The sequence was collected from a woman aged 25-40 years in good health. Sequencing was done on a sample of blood. The chain joins TRBV28 to TRBJ2-1; TRBD2 aligns across 11 bases. The CDR3 spells CASSPSGLAVYNEQFF. In DNA, the CDR3 is TGTGCCAGCAGTCCTTCGGGACTAGCGGTTTACAATGAGCAGTTCTTC.